This TCR beta chain was recorded in a study of T-cell reconstitution after alpha-beta-depleted transplantation in children. The study's findings and limits: About two months after transplant, alpha-beta T cells reportedly came from several hundred expanded graft clones.

This CDR3 spans 16 amino acids. V was shortened by 4 bases and J by 0 bases, with 13 bases between the two germline ends. In germline, CDR1 is SGDLS, CDR2 YYNGEE. Unique molecular identifiers were used in preparing the TCRbeta library. TCRdb passed the PCR reads through MiXCR, listing each CDR3 protein once. The table has fewer than 700,000 distinct CDR3 sequences, approximately 12% seen once; the top ten hold about 2%. Concerning this clonotype itself: Its antigen is undetermined.

The chain carries TRBV9 and TRBJ2-2; D possibly matches TRBD1 or TRBD2 (5 bases each). This clonotype was sampled from a male patient under 18 who had a stem cell transplant for acute myeloid leukemia, so the T cells may come from the graft donor. Sequencing was performed on PBMCs, mostly from graft donor cells, taken 360 days after TCRalphabeta/CD19-depleted stem cell transplant. Written as DNA, the CDR3 is TGTGCCAGCAGCCCCATGGGGACCCCGAACACCGGGGAGCTGTTTTTT. Translation gives CASSPMGTPNTGELFF.